This TCR delta chain was recovered during a study of γδ T cells in repeated Plasmodium falciparum infection. In the study overall: Age- and gender-matched Australian children served as comparison for malaria-exposed Malian children. Malian samples came from no-transmission periods or across acute febrile malaria episodes.

TCRdb processed the multiplex PCR reads again with the CATT caller. The data hold about 48,000 delta-chain clones, with over 1.5% observed a single time. Bulk repertoires came from Vgamma9/Vdelta2+ or Vdelta2-negative gammadelta T cells flow-sorted from PBMC. Overall study results and limits: Waves of new clonotype selection appeared after repeated controlled infections in Vdelta2-negative, largely Vdelta1+, gammadelta T cells. Vgamma9/Vdelta2+ T cells showed a stable polyclonal repertoire with shared TCRgamma sequences.

Per germline, CDR1 TVYSNPD and CDR2 GDNSRS (reference sequence). V was cut by 3 bases and J by 3 bases, with 20 bases left in between. This CDR3 spans 15 amino acids. The sample holds many counts of this clone. Its antigen remains unidentified. TCRdb's protein for this DNA is that of a much larger clone and differs from the translation at residue 10, likely a read error; the protein shown is the DNA translation. Sequences were obtained from gamma-delta T cells from blood. The receptor comes from a pool of human donors (malaria-infected and uninfected, not separated). The rearrangement joins TRDV3 to TRDJ1, with a weak D call TRDD3 (5 bases). For the CDR3, the DNA is TGTGCCTTGCCGGCGGGGACCAAGGGGGCCGATAAACTCATCTTT. Its translation is CALPAGTKGADKLIF.